The sequence of this TCR beta chain was determined in a study of Tregs in tolerant kidney transplant recipients (dated by TCRdb to about 2019). For the wider study: The study applied TCRbeta sequencing to find donor-specific regulatory T cells before combined kidney and bone marrow transplantation and then followed those same cells after transplant. Findings and caveats that apply to the study as a whole: PCR primers changed over time for some patients, so nucleotide-level comparison across those patients' samples was not possible. The most biologically relevant and donor-specific TCRbeta repertoire appeared to be identified by expanding Tregs with activated donor B cells. In tolerant patients, donor-specific Tregs expanded more than Tregs overall, which suggests antigen-driven rather than nonspecific expansion. Because the study included only a small number of patients, the results must be confirmed in larger populations and under other immunosuppression protocols. Biological reproducibility was not directly assessed, although technical replication error appeared to be minimal.

The transplants used related donors along with nonmyeloablative bone marrow transplantation, and in the human trials mixed chimerism was transient. Thawed PBMCs were FACS-sorted into unstimulated Tregs (CD4+CD25+CD127-), CD4+ non-Tregs (CD4+CD25-), CD4 cells and CD8 cells. A few combined kidney and bone marrow transplant recipients from the ITN036ST trial were included as patients, and samples were available only from these trial subjects. Healthy control blood was processed to PBMCs with a Ficoll density gradient and then cryopreserved, whereas patient PBMCs were collected both before and after transplant. This clone was seen only once. Its antigen specificity is not known. No much larger clonotype is one base removed from it; base qualities were not supplied. For TCRbeta CDR3 sequencing, genomic DNA was extracted from sorted cells using the QIAGEN DNeasy Blood and Tissue Kit. High-throughput TCRbeta CDR3 sequencing, which included PCR amplification with bias correction and internal controls, was done commercially through immunoSEQ. The published analysis was carried out like this. Unique productive TCRbeta sequences were defined by CDR3 nucleotide sequence where primers matched, and otherwise by CDR3 amino acid sequence together with Vbeta and Jbeta genes. Sorting error was corrected by removing sequences shared between sorted populations at a frequency ratio of 2:1 or less, and the remaining shared sequences were assigned to the higher population. Sequences were defined as donor-reactive when expanded at least 5-fold in CFSE-low cells versus unstimulated cells and present at a frequency of at least 0.01% in CFSE-low cells. Repertoire divergence was quantified by Jensen-Shannon divergence using the top 100 TCRbeta sequences ranked by frequency. For any sample with multiple sequencing runs, sorting error was corrected in each run separately before the runs were pooled. What TCRdb holds here is the immuneACCESS table cut down to in-frame rearrangements. Part of the clones is not present; checked against another copy, under half of the missing clones reflect an unresolved V gene, and the others are unexplained. V and J calls and clone size are as listed in that table; D and trimming were resolved from the DNA. The sample table shows over 70,000 clones, and roughly 91% are seen once. Roughly 1.6% of the sample rests with the top ten.

The sample consisted of CD4+ T cells from blood (PBMCs), taken 24 months after the transplant. The clonotype was recovered from a human patient who received a combined kidney and bone marrow transplant. Following a transplant, a fraction of the T cells may be traceable to the graft donor.

The CDR3 sequence is CASSLSWGLGTYEQYF. The DNA is TGTGCCAGCAGCTTATCTTGGGGGCTTGGAACCTACGAGCAGTACTTC. The chain is made from TRBV7-2 and TRBJ2-7; the D gene is perhaps TRBD1, on 6 matching bases. As encoded in the germline V gene, CDR1 is SGHTA while CDR2 is FQGNSA. Spanning cysteine to phenylalanine, the CDR3 consists of 16 amino acids. Left in the record is the CDR3 DNA by itself, 48 bases read in frame from the first base. The junction carries 16 bases between V and J, which are trimmed by 2 bases and 2 bases respectively.